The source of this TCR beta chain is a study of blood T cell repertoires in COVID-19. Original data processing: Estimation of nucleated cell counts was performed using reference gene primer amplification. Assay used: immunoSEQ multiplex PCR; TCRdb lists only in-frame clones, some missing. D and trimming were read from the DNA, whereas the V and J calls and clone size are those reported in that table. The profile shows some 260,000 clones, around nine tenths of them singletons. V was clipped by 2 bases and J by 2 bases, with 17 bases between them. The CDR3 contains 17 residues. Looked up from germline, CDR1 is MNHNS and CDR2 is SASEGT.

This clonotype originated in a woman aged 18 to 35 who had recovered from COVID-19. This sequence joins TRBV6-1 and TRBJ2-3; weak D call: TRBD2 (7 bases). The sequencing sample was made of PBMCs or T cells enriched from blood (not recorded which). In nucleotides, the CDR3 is TGTGCCAGCAGTGAATCTCTGGCGGGGGCTCACACAGATACGCAGTATTTT. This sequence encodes CASSESLAGAHTDTQYF.